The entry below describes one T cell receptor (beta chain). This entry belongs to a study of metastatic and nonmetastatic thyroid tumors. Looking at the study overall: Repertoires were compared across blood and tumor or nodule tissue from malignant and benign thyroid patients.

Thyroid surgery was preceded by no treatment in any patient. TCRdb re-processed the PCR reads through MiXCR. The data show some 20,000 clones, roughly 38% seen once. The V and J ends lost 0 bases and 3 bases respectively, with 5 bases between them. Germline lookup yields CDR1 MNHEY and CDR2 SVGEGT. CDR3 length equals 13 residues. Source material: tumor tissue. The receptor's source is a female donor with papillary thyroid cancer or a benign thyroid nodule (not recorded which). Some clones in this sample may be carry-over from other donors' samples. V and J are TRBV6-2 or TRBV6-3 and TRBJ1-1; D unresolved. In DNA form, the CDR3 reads TGTGCCAGCAGTTACTCGCCGTACACTGAAGCTTTCTTT. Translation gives CASSYSPYTEAFF.